These T cell receptor beta chains were read from a single sample in a study of a mutant IDH1 vaccine in newly diagnosed glioma. Libraries were prepared by immunoSEQ multiplex PCR; TCRdb keeps only in-frame clonotypes and omits some of them. The sample lists more than 50,000 clones, about 86% seen once, with around 2.9% in the top ten. Material: PBMCs, obtained from a glioma patient treated with radiotherapy, temozolomide or both. The receptor set was obtained from a man aged 30 to 45 with glioma. The CDR3 runs from the conserved cysteine through the conserved F or W. A D gene is named only where the DNA matches it firmly. For some rows the clone size is stated as once, few or many, or as a class when expanded; others skip it.

v_call: TRBV7-6; d_call: TRBD1; clone_size: NA; j_call: TRBJ1-3; cdr3_aa: CASSLSPGAGQGGDTIYF; cdr3_nt: TGTGCCAGCAGCTTAAGTCCGGGAGCGGGACAGGGCGGAGACACCATATATTTT
v_call: TRBV19; d_call: TRBD1; clone_size: NA; j_call: TRBJ1-2; cdr3_aa: CASSPRTGGADYGYTF; cdr3_nt: TGTGCCAGTAGTCCTCGGACAGGGGGCGCTGACTATGGCTACACCTTC
v_call: TRBV7-9; d_call: TRBD1; clone_size: NA; j_call: TRBJ1-1; cdr3_aa: CASSLGTGGAFF; cdr3_nt: TGTGCCAGCAGCTTAGGGACAGGGGGAGCTTTCTTT
v_call: TRBV6-6; d_call: NA; clone_size: NA; j_call: TRBJ2-7; cdr3_aa: CASSTPRQASYEQYF; cdr3_nt: TGTGCCAGCTCTACCCCTCGACAGGCTTCCTACGAGCAGTACTTC
v_call: TRBV7-9; d_call: NA; clone_size: NA; j_call: TRBJ1-3; cdr3_aa: CASSVKGFGWNTIYF; cdr3_nt: TGTGCCAGCAGCGTGAAAGGGTTTGGGTGGAACACCATATATTTT
v_call: TRBV6-5; d_call: TRBD1; clone_size: NA; j_call: TRBJ2-6; cdr3_aa: CASRGQHSGANVLTF; cdr3_nt: TGTGCCAGCAGGGGACAGCACTCTGGGGCCAACGTCCTGACTTTC
v_call: TRBV2; d_call: NA; clone_size: NA; j_call: TRBJ2-1; cdr3_aa: CASSVQGPNSYNEQFF; cdr3_nt: TGTGCCAGCAGCGTCCAGGGGCCCAACTCCTACAATGAGCAGTTCTTC
v_call: TRBV28; d_call: NA; clone_size: once; j_call: TRBJ1-1; cdr3_aa: CASSLFRGNTEAFF; cdr3_nt: TGTGCCAGCAGTTTATTTCGGGGGAACACTGAAGCTTTCTTT
v_call: TRBV5-1; d_call: TRBD1; clone_size: NA; j_call: TRBJ2-7; cdr3_aa: CASSLWDRGSSGEQYF; cdr3_nt: TGCGCCAGCAGCTTATGGGACAGGGGATCGTCGGGCGAGCAGTACTTC
v_call: TRBV6-6; d_call: NA; clone_size: once; j_call: TRBJ2-2; cdr3_aa: CASSRRGTTNTGELFF; cdr3_nt: TGTGCCAGCAGTCGACGAGGGACGACGAACACCGGGGAGCTGTTTTTT
v_call: TRBV6-5; d_call: NA; clone_size: few; j_call: TRBJ1-5; cdr3_aa: CASSRDIDQPQHF; cdr3_nt: TGTGCCAGCAGCCGGGACATTGATCAGCCCCAGCATTTT
v_call: TRBV6-5; d_call: NA; clone_size: NA; j_call: TRBJ2-5; cdr3_aa: CASSSQPQETQYF; cdr3_nt: TGTGCCAGCAGCTCACAGCCCCAAGAGACCCAGTACTTC
v_call: TRBV7-9; d_call: NA; clone_size: once; j_call: TRBJ1-5; cdr3_aa: CASSPPDAVLQPQHF; cdr3_nt: TGTGCCAGCAGCCCACCGGACGCGGTTCTTCAGCCCCAGCATTTT
v_call: TRBV5-5; d_call: TRBD2; clone_size: once; j_call: TRBJ2-7; cdr3_aa: CASSFDGRYEQYF; cdr3_nt: TGTGCCAGCAGCTTTGACGGGAGGTACGAGCAGTACTTC
v_call: TRBV10-2; d_call: NA; clone_size: NA; j_call: TRBJ2-3; cdr3_aa: CASSVPDPTDTQYF; cdr3_nt: TGCGCCAGCAGTGTGCCGGACCCCACAGATACGCAGTATTTT
v_call: TRBV19; d_call: NA; clone_size: NA; j_call: TRBJ1-1; cdr3_aa: CASGGFTEAFF; cdr3_nt: TGTGCCAGTGGGGGTTTCACTGAAGCTTTCTTT
v_call: TRBV28; d_call: NA; clone_size: NA; j_call: TRBJ1-6; cdr3_aa: CASSSVGGQGKNSPLHF; cdr3_nt: TGTGCCAGCAGTTCGGTGGGGGGCCAGGGGAAGAATTCACCCCTCCACTTT
v_call: TRBV5-6; d_call: TRBD1; clone_size: NA; j_call: TRBJ1-1; cdr3_aa: CASSPRQGYTEAFF; cdr3_nt: TGTGCCAGCAGCCCTAGACAGGGATACACTGAAGCTTTCTTT
v_call: TRBV27; d_call: NA; clone_size: NA; j_call: TRBJ2-1; cdr3_aa: CASSLSPVGVGEQFF; cdr3_nt: TGTGCCAGCAGTTTATCCCCTGTTGGGGTAGGTGAGCAGTTCTTC
v_call: TRBV5-4; d_call: TRBD2; clone_size: NA; j_call: TRBJ2-5; cdr3_aa: CASSLRTSGLETQYF; cdr3_nt: TGTGCCAGCAGCTTGAGGACTAGCGGTTTAGAGACCCAGTACTTC
v_call: TRBV28; d_call: TRBD1; clone_size: NA; j_call: TRBJ1-1; cdr3_aa: CASTLSTGGWGTEAFF; cdr3_nt: TGTGCCAGCACCCTCTCGACAGGGGGCTGGGGCACTGAAGCTTTCTTT
v_call: TRBV28; d_call: TRBD2; clone_size: once; j_call: TRBJ2-7; cdr3_aa: CASSRAGLAVTYEQYF; cdr3_nt: TGTGCCAGCAGCCGAGCCGGACTAGCGGTGACCTACGAGCAGTACTTC
v_call: TRBV30; d_call: NA; clone_size: NA; j_call: TRBJ2-2; cdr3_aa: CAWSVDPATRTGELFF; cdr3_nt: TGTGCCTGGAGTGTAGACCCCGCCACTAGGACCGGGGAGCTGTTTTTT
v_call: TRBV28; d_call: NA; clone_size: NA; j_call: TRBJ2-3; cdr3_aa: CASRSTDSSYTDTQYF; cdr3_nt: TGTGCCAGTCGAAGCACGGATTCTTCATACACAGATACGCAGTATTTT
v_call: TRBV27; d_call: TRBD1; clone_size: NA; j_call: TRBJ2-1; cdr3_aa: CASSSSTLGDSNVSYNEQFF; cdr3_nt: TGTGCCAGCAGTTCTTCAACCCTTGGGGACAGCAACGTCTCGTACAATGAGCAGTTCTTC